This is a list of T cell receptor beta chains from one sample in a study of cytomegalovirus exposure and HLA in healthy donors. Clones were read by immunoSEQ multiplex PCR, and TCRdb kept only the in-frame ones, dropping some. The table includes 100,000 to 120,000 clones, over 60% detected once. The sequenced sample was PBMCs. Receptors were obtained from a man between 18 and 29 years old in good health and CMV-seropositive. Both conserved end residues are part of each CDR3. A row's size may be missing; if present it is once, few, many or a size class.

TRBV6-6	TRBJ1-5	few	CASSGQGRSNQPQHF
TRBV6-5	TRBJ1-2	NA	CASSPPLDRGGGYTF
TRBV6-4	TRBJ2-3	NA	CASSGTGDTDTQYF
TRBV6-5	TRBJ2-5	NA	CASRGAQETQYF
TRBV28	TRBJ1-1	NA	CASSTQQGNTEAFF
TRBV9	TRBJ1-1	few	CASSDRDRALTEAFF
TRBV11-2	TRBJ2-5	few	CASSLAGGAGETQYF
TRBV6-5	TRBJ2-1	NA	CASSEDGDRGSEFF
TRBV5-6	TRBJ2-2	NA	CASSLVGVTGELFF
TRBV5-4	TRBJ2-5	NA	CASSLSGLVEETQYF
TRBV15	TRBJ2-1	NA	CATSGRQGLDNEQFF
TRBV27	TRBJ2-7	NA	CASRGASYEQYF
TRBV6-6	TRBJ2-1	NA	CASSNRDRGGCGQFF
TRBV28	TRBJ1-4	NA	CASSWMGEVGEKLFF
TRBV18	TRBJ1-6	NA	CASSRAGYNSPLHF
TRBV9	TRBJ1-3	NA	CASSVESGSGNTIYF
TRBV25-1	TRBJ2-1	NA	CASSELGGRASYNEQFF
TRBV6-5	TRBJ1-1	NA	CASSSRGWNTEAFF
TRBV11-2	TRBJ2-3	few	CASTLLAATDTQYF
TRBV5-1	TRBJ1-4	NA	CASSLEGARANEKLFF
TRBV7-2	TRBJ2-3	NA	CASSLSPGTSTDTQYF
TRBV7-7	TRBJ2-5	few	CASGRDQETQYF
TRBV5-1	TRBJ1-4	NA	CASSLGQGNEKLFF
TRBV6-5	TRBJ2-2	NA	CASSYRGGELFF